The 11 T cell receptor beta chains listed next were all sequenced from one sample in a study of shared clonotypes between healthy human individuals. TCRdb's table, derived via immunoSEQ multiplex PCR, lists solely in-frame clones and lacks some. The profile shows under 2,500,000 clones, nearly 97% of them singletons. Sample: naive CD4+ T cells sorted from blood. Documented subset: CD45RA+ positively selected. The receptors here all came from a man aged 18-30 years in good health.

V is TRBV2 and J is TRBJ2-5; perhaps TRBD2 as D (5 bases). CDR3 size: 13 residues. In germline, CDR1 is SNHLY, CDR2 FYNNEI. V was trimmed by 5 bases and J by 7 bases, leaving 14 bases between them. CDR3 region: CASSPPYAGTQYF. CDR3 DNA sequence: TGTGCCAGCAGTCCCCCCTACGCGGGGACCCAGTACTTC.

The rearrangement links TRBV5-1 to TRBJ1-6; unclear D gene. The CDR3 totals 14 residues. Germline CDR1 is SGHRS and CDR2 is YFSETQ. Trimming shortened V by 0 bases and J by 10 bases, and 11 bases separated the two germline ends. CDR3: CASSLDLRTSPLHF. Written as DNA, the CDR3 is TGCGCCAGCAGCTTGGATCTAAGGACCTCACCCCTCCACTTT.

The CDR3 reads CASSLLGGMQYF. Here the CDR3 DNA reads TGTGCCAGCAGCTTACTGGGGGGAATGCAGTACTTC. The V gene is TRBV28, the J gene TRBJ2-7, with a possible D match to TRBD2 (6 bases). V lost 6 bases, J lost 9 bases, and 15 bases lay in between. The length of the CDR3 is 12 residues. In germline, CDR1 is MDHEN, CDR2 SYDVKM.

The chain combines TRBV18 with TRBJ1-6, with 11 positions matching TRBD1. V trimming: 3 bases; J trimming: 6 bases; junction bases outside the gene matches: 4. The CDR3 has 16 residues. CDR1 is KGHSH, CDR2 LQKENI, per germline. CDR3 DNA: TGTGCCAGCTCACCGCCGGGACAGGGGGTTAATTCACCCCTCCACTTT. This gives the protein CASSPPGQGVNSPLHF.

The rearrangement links TRBV12-5 to TRBJ2-7; TRBD1 or TRBD2 may be the D gene (5 bases each). Trimming left V 6 bases short and J 6 bases short, with 18 bases between. Germline V lookup: CDR1 LGHNT, CDR2 FRNRAP. The CDR3 runs to 14 residues. The CDR3 here is CASGTTGGRSEQYF. Written as DNA, the CDR3 is TGTGCTAGTGGGACCACAGGAGGCAGGTCCGAGCAGTACTTC.

Of note for this clone: Other DNA sequences from this sample encode an identical CDR3 as well. The chain links TRBV19 to TRBJ2-5; 12 bases agree with TRBD2. The CDR3 has 13 residues. Germline CDR1 is LNHDA and CDR2 is SQIVND (reference sequence). After removal of 6 bases from V and 5 bases from J, the junction contained 1 base not matched to a gene. For the CDR3, the DNA is TGTGCCAGTAGGCTAGCGGGGGGGGAGACCCAGTACTTC. It translates to CASRLAGGETQYF.

The chain joins TRBV7-3 to TRBJ2-1, with TRBD2 as a possible D gene (6 bases). The CDR3 extends over 14 amino acids. Deletions cut 5 bases from V and 0 bases from J, with 8 bases between. The germline gives CDR1 SGHTA, CDR2 FQGTGA. The CDR3 bases are TGTGCCAGCAGCCTGACTAGCTCCTACAATGAGCAGTTCTTC. This sequence encodes CASSLTSSYNEQFF.

The chain uses TRBV11-2 and TRBJ1-6; the D is unclear. Germline CDR1 reads SGHAT; CDR2 reads FQNNGV. Between the trimmed V and J ends, which lost 5 bases and 0 bases, there was a span of 20 bases. This CDR3 has 19 amino acids. The CDR3 spells CASSPRNDGFSSYNSPLHF. The CDR3 coding sequence is TGTGCCAGCAGCCCTCGCAATGACGGCTTCAGCTCCTATAATTCACCCCTCCACTTT.

The chain links TRBV5-1 to TRBJ2-3, with 9 positions matching TRBD2. CDR1 is SGHRS and CDR2 is YFSETQ in the germline V gene. The CDR3 covers 15 residues. V was clipped by 4 bases and J by 7 bases; unmatched bases: 10. CDR3 amino acids: CASSRMAGGPHTQYF. The CDR3 nucleotides read TGCGCCAGCAGCCGGATGGCGGGAGGGCCGCATACGCAGTATTTT.

Notes on this clone: This sample also contains other DNA sequences that code for the same CDR3. This sequence joins TRBV5-1 and TRBJ1-3, with no clear D. Trimming pared 0 bases from V and 3 bases from J, leaving 7 bases between. The CDR3 length is 14 residues. CDR1 and CDR2 (germline): SGHRS, YFSETQ. CDR3 in DNA: TGCGCCAGCAGCTTGGCTCTGGGTGGAAACACCATATATTTT. This codes for CASSLALGGNTIYF.

The J gene is TRBJ2-7, the V gene TRBV10-3, with D maybe TRBD1 (5 bases). Between the trimmed V and J ends, which lost 0 bases and 2 bases, there was a span of 14 bases. This CDR3 contains 16 residues. CDR1 ENHRY and CDR2 SYGVKD come from the germline V gene. CDR3 sequence: CAISESIPGNAYEQYF. The CDR3 DNA is TGTGCCATCAGTGAGTCGATCCCAGGGAACGCCTACGAGCAGTACTTC.